The clone carrying this T cell receptor beta chain has just a few counts. This sample stems from a study of regulatory T cells in long-lasting Graves disease. Time point defined: persistent/refractory GD, antithyroid drugs over 5 years with positive TRAb. PBMCs provided the RNA from which the TCR library was made. Per American Thyroid Association guidelines, Graves' disease was diagnosed. Arm-PCR of CDR3 regions and iRepertoire HTBI primers were used to build TCR beta libraries. TCRdb re-analysed the multiplex PCR reads in MiXCR, keeping a single row per CDR3 protein. The sample has 700,000 or so distinct CDR3 sequences; approximately 29% are singletons. The source was peripheral blood mononuclear cells (PBMCs), collected when the disease was refractory, from a patient treated with antithyroid drugs. The clonotype originates from a female donor with Graves disease.

CDR3 sequence reads: CASSMGASYEQYF. CDR3 bases: TGTGCCAGCAGCATGGGCGCCTCCTACGAGCAGTACTTC. The rearrangement links TRBV6-1 to TRBJ2-7; D gene ambiguous. There are 13 residues in the CDR3. From germline, CDR1 is MNHNS and CDR2 SASEGT. Trimming cost V 6 bases and J 0 bases, with 9 bases left between them.